This T cell receptor beta chain came from a study of T cells in Graves' hyperthyroidism and ophthalmopathy (dated by TCRdb to the late 2010s). For the study in its entirety: To identify distinguishing TCR V-J signatures, a discovery cohort of 100 patients was used, comprising approximately 40 with Graves' ophthalmopathy and under 60 with stable Graves' hyperthyroidism. Prospective prediction of ophthalmopathy was tested in an independent validation cohort consisting of about 20 hyperthyroidism patients and about 17 patients who later progressed to ophthalmopathy. The roughly 90 discovery patients were divided at random into training and test sets in a 7:3 ratio. In addition, the study compared T-cell repertoires in thyroid tissue and in blood from roughly 6 Graves' hyperthyroidism patients. After blood sampling, hyperthyroidism patients were treated with methimazole at a starting dose of 30 mg daily, and ophthalmopathy patients were treated with high-dose intravenous methylprednisolone. According to the paper, TCR Vbeta CDR3 sequencing was carried out on over 130 peripheral blood samples, which came from under 50 ophthalmopathy, some 73 hyperthyroidism and approximately 17 progressor patients.

Overall study results and their limits: Sample size was not statistically predetermined, and investigators were not blinded to group allocation. In cross-validation, a model built on a 13 V-J signature told ophthalmopathy apart from stable hyperthyroidism with 85% to 90% sensitivity and about 81% specificity, and in testing the same model reached 80%/75%. Most expanded thyroid clonotypes (frequency above 0.001) were also detected in blood, suggesting blood repertoires may reflect thyroid immune responses. In validation, the model predicted progression to ophthalmopathy a median of about 5.9 months before onset, with approximately 68% sensitivity and more than 72% specificity.

Exclusion was applied to patients with uncontrolled infections, other autoimmune diseases, pregnancy or lactation. Diagnoses were based on clinical symptoms, serum thyroxine and TRAb, thyroid ultrasound and orbital computed tomography. Total RNA was extracted with Trizol reagent, and quality was checked on an Agilent 2100 Bioanalyzer. The junction carries 20 bases between V and J, which are trimmed by 8 bases and 6 bases respectively. There are 13 amino acids in the CDR3, from cysteine to phenylalanine inclusive. Here the CDR3 DNA is all that survives: 39 bases in frame from base 1. According to the germline V gene, CDR1 reads SQVTM and CDR2 reads ANQGSEA. TCR beta CDR3 regions were amplified from RNA transcripts. The first round of RT-PCR for the TCR CDR3 was performed with the HTBI primer set and the Qiagen OneStep RT-PCR kit. The libraries were constructed in a second round of multiplex PCR and then size-selected and purified. Libraries were sequenced paired-end with 100 bp reads on an Illumina HiSeq2000. The study's own analysis went as follows. SOAPnuke was used to process the raw data, with reads discarded if the reads contained adapters or uncalled bases, had a mean Phred below 15, or lacked an exact constant-primer or identifier match. High-quality paired reads were merged using COPE v1.2.5, and each unique nucleotide sequence was defined as a clonotype. Clonotypes were aligned to IMGT TRBV, TRBD and TRBJ reference segments using MiTCR v1.1. The analysis was restricted to V-J combinations with a frequency above 0.0001, which together covered about 99% of the repertoires. A TCS score was defined as the ratio of F50 (clonal expansion) to E x V (chaos), with BLOSUM62-based TCRdist applied between CDR3 peptides within each V-J. Welch's t-statistics and random forest reduced 500 to 650 V-J features to about 13, which were used in a naive Bayes classifier (R e1071). The Morisita-Horn index was used to measure how similar the thyroid and blood repertoires were. Starting from the raw public reads, TCRdb applied fastp trimming at Q25, assembled clones with MiXCR and retained in-frame beta chains. Each CDR3 protein gets just one entry, which takes the most common genes and DNA from the rows behind it. The V and J calls reflect TCRdb's pipeline rather than the authors' work. In all, the sample holds approximately 640,000 distinct CDR3 sequences, and about 45% of those were seen once. Approximately 6.8% of the sample is in the top ten clones.

This clonotype has ten or more counts. The specificity of this receptor is unknown. Base quality data are lacking; no much larger clone is found one base away. Sequencing input: peripheral blood or thyroid tissue (not recorded which). The chain was built from TRBV29-1 and TRBJ2-7; a confident D gene designation cannot be given. This TCR came from an adult man with Graves' disease, either hyperthyroidism or ophthalmopathy (not recorded which). The CDR3 protein: CSIGPVRSGEQYF. The sequenced DNA: TGCAGCATCGGGCCCGTCAGGTCAGGCGAGCAGTACTTC.